This TCR beta chain derives from a study of T cell repertoires in cytomegalovirus infection. TCRdb re-called the reads through MiXCR, storing one row per CDR3 protein. The sample lists about 98,000 distinct CDR3 sequences, 15% to 20% occurring once. This CDR3 contains 15 residues. J gave up 5 bases and V 3 bases, and 6 bases lay outside the gene matches. The V gene's germline CDR1 is MDHEN and CDR2 SYDVKM. Sequencing was carried out using PBMCs. This TCR was recovered from a human donor in good health (CMV status not recorded). Some clones in this sample may be carry-over from other donors' samples. The chain uses TRBV28 and TRBJ1-1, with TRBD1 matching 10 bases. The DNA of the CDR3 is TGTGCCAGCAGTTTTGGGGGACAGGGGACTACTGAAGCTTTCTTT. Its protein is CASSFGGQGTTEAFF.